These 22 T cell receptor beta chains were sequenced from one sample in a study of Ad26.COV2.S vaccination and SARS-CoV-2 variants (dated by TCRdb to the early 2020s). Sample treatment or condition, as interpreted from the label and publication: some 19 received Ad26.COV2.S at low or high dose, single or two shots; roughly 5 received placebo; per-sample allocation not given. Repertoires of vaccine and placebo recipients were sequenced from samples taken on day 63 after the first injection. Libraries were made using the immunoSEQ multiplex PCR assay. Drawn from immuneACCESS, this table holds only the in-frame rearrangements with V and J called that TCRdb kept. Clones are partly lost; checked studies trace under half to an unresolved V gene and leave the rest unexplained. The sample profile shows about 420,000 clones; around 89% of them were found once. The ten largest clones add up to about 4% of the sample.

Sequences were derived from peripheral blood, sampled in a trial of Ad26.COV2.S vaccine versus placebo. The receptors derive from a person aged 18-60 years who received the Ad26.COV2.S COVID-19 vaccine or a placebo.

The gene calls are TRBV7-8 and TRBJ2-6, with 7 bases aligning to TRBD1. After removal of 0 bases from V and 2 bases from J, the junction contained 1 base not matched to a gene. Germline V CDR1 and CDR2: SGHVS, FQNEAQ. The CDR3 sequence is 16 residues long. This chain's CDR3 is CASSLAQGTGANVLTF. The CDR3 nucleotides are TGTGCCAGCAGCTTAGCACAGGGGACTGGGGCCAACGTCCTGACTTTC.

The chain links TRBV7-2 to TRBJ2-7; 7 bases map to TRBD1. The CDR3 has 18 residues. V was clipped by 4 bases and J by 1 base; unmatched bases: 16. CDR1 and CDR2 from the germline V gene are SGHTA and FQGNSA. The CDR3: CASSSERVQDRYSYEQYF. The CDR3 region has the DNA TGTGCCAGCAGCTCCGAACGAGTACAGGACAGGTATTCCTACGAGCAGTACTTC.

This chain uses TRBV5-4 with TRBJ2-1; 9 bases map to TRBD2. The CDR3 covers 17 residues. V was clipped by 6 bases and J by 6 bases; unmatched bases: 16. Germline values: CDR1 SGHNT, CDR2 YYREEE (reference sequence). This CDR3 reads CASTLRGGALGINEQFF. CDR3 coding DNA: TGTGCCAGCACCCTTCGCGGGGGGGCTCTTGGGATCAATGAGCAGTTCTTC.

This sequence joins TRBV10-3 and TRBJ2-3; D uncertain. This CDR3 is built from 15 residues. Germline-derived CDR1 and CDR2 are ENHRY and SYGVKD. V lost 6 bases to trimming and J lost 2 bases, with 15 bases between them. The CDR3 is CAISVPVGFTDTQYF. The DNA for the CDR3 is TGTGCCATCAGCGTCCCGGTAGGGTTCACAGATACGCAGTATTTT.

The CDR3 DNA reads as TGTGCCAGCTCACCAGGAGGGGGGGGTTTCCACGAGCAGTACTTC. As protein: CASSPGGGGFHEQYF. The chain is built from TRBV18 and TRBJ2-7; perhaps TRBD2 as D (7 bases). Per the germline V gene, CDR1 is KGHSH and CDR2 is LQKENI. The germline V and J ends were trimmed by 2 bases and 5 bases, with 16 bases remaining between them. CDR3 length equals 15 residues.

The chain couples TRBV19 to TRBJ2-7; 7 positions agree with TRBD1. The CDR3 loop spans 16 amino acids. Germline V gene sequence: CDR1 LNHDA, CDR2 SQIVND (reference sequence). The V gene end was trimmed by 4 bases and the J gene end by 1 base; junction bases not matched to a gene: 10. The chain's CDR3 is CASSTLRDSPSYEQYF. The CDR3 DNA reads as TGTGCCAGTAGTACCCTCCGGGACAGTCCATCCTACGAGCAGTACTTC.

V usage is TRBV9 and J usage is TRBJ2-7, with D uncertain. CDR1 SGDLS and CDR2 YYNGEE come from the germline V gene. Trimming pared 7 bases from V and 7 bases from J, leaving 15 bases between. This CDR3 contains 12 residues. CDR3 bases: TGTGCCAGCCGAAGTCCCGATGGGGAGCAGTACTTC. Translation gives CASRSPDGEQYF.

The gene calls are TRBV7-2 and TRBJ2-5; 10 nucleotides agree with TRBD2. J lost 4 bases, V lost 2 bases, and 7 bases had no gene match. The CDR3 extends over 16 amino acids. CDR1 is SGHTA and CDR2 is FQGNSA in the germline V gene. CDR3 DNA sequence: TGTGCCAGCAGCTTACTAGGGCTAGCGGGGGTAGAGACCCAGTACTTC. It is translated as CASSLLGLAGVETQYF.

V gene TRBV5-1 combines with J gene TRBJ2-5; 9 nucleotides line up with TRBD1. Germline CDR1 is SGHRS and CDR2 is YFSETQ. V was clipped by 3 bases and J by 5 bases; unmatched bases: 11. The CDR3 extends over 16 amino acids. CDR3 protein: CASSSRTGASSETQYF. CDR3 DNA: TGCGCCAGCAGCTCCCGGACAGGGGCAAGCAGCGAGACCCAGTACTTC.

The chain links TRBV7-9 to TRBJ2-2; D not certain. Between the trimmed V and J ends, which lost 5 bases and 0 bases, there was a span of 13 bases. Germline loops: CDR1 SEHNR, CDR2 FQNEAQ (reference sequence). This CDR3 comprises 16 residues. The CDR3, as DNA: TGTGCCAGCAGCCCACGGGCTCAGGCGAACACCGGGGAGCTGTTTTTT. This translates into CASSPRAQANTGELFF.

This sequence joins TRBV7-2 and TRBJ1-1; no firm D call. CDR1 SGHTA and CDR2 FQGNSA come from the germline V gene. The CDR3 totals 11 residues. V lost 2 bases, J lost 2 bases, and 0 bases lay in between. The CDR3 sequence is CASSLNTEAFF. In nucleotides, the CDR3 is TGTGCCAGCAGCTTAAACACTGAAGCTTTCTTT.

This clone was seen a few times. The same CDR3 is also encoded by other DNA sequences in this sample. CDR3 DNA: TGTGCCAGCAGCCAAGCTCAGGGGCCCTACGAGCAGTACTTC. It codes for CASSQAQGPYEQYF. J is TRBJ2-7 and V is TRBV3-1 (or the pseudogene TRBV3-2), with TRBD1 as a possible D gene (6 bases). Germline assignment: CDR1 LGHDT and CDR2 YNNKEL (reference sequence). V was cut by 1 base and J by 2 bases, with 9 bases left in between. The CDR3 spans 14 residues.

The chain recombines TRBV29-1 with TRBJ2-3, with TRBD1 matching over 7 bases. Germline lookup yields CDR1 SQVTM and CDR2 ANQGSEA. This CDR3 spans 15 amino acids. J was trimmed by 2 bases and V by 6 bases; bases with no gene match: 11. Here the CDR3 DNA reads TGCAGCGTAACCCTCGGACAGGTTGTCACAGATACGCAGTATTTT. Translation: CSVTLGQVVTDTQYF.

The chain has TRBV9 and TRBJ2-7; tentative D call: TRBD2 (6 bases). Germline assignment: CDR1 SGDLS and CDR2 YYNGEE. The V and J ends lost 1 base and 1 base respectively, with 9 bases between them. The CDR3 is made up of 14 amino acids. The CDR3 loop reads CASSVSAGSYEQYF. The CDR3 DNA reads as TGTGCCAGCAGCGTATCTGCGGGATCCTACGAGCAGTACTTC.

Here the CDR3 reads CASSQARGRLYEQYF. The CDR3, as DNA: TGCGCCAGCAGCCAAGCTCGCGGGAGACTCTACGAGCAGTACTTC. The rearrangement joins TRBV4-1 to TRBJ2-7, with TRBD2 matching 7 bases. Germline CDR1 reads MGHRA; CDR2 reads YSYEKL. Losses at the gene ends were 1 base for V and 3 bases for J; bases not matched to a gene: 6. This CDR3 is 15 amino acids long.

The rearrangement uses TRBV25-1 and TRBJ2-5; D is uncertain. V was clipped by 0 bases and J by 9 bases, with 14 bases between them. Germline loops: CDR1 MGHDK, CDR2 SYGVNS. The CDR3 contains 14 residues. The CDR3: CASSEYPGPGAQYF. CDR3 nucleotide sequence: TGTGCCAGCAGTGAATATCCCGGGCCTGGGGCCCAGTACTTC.

CDR3 loop: CASSQDLPGSGNTIYF. The CDR3 nucleotides read TGTGCCAGCAGCCAAGATCTTCCCGGGTCTGGAAACACCATATATTTT. The gene calls are TRBV14 and TRBJ1-3; D is unresolved. Trimming removed 0 bases from V and 1 base from J, with 10 bases in between. Germline CDR1 SGHDN, CDR2 FVKESK. This CDR3 is built from 16 residues.

The chain is built from TRBV7-3 and TRBJ2-3, with TRBD1 matching 9 bases. This CDR3 region has 15 residues. Germline V gene sequence: CDR1 SGHTA, CDR2 FQGTGA. With 4 bases clipped from V and 1 base from J, the junction kept 3 bases outside the gene matches. The CDR3 here is CASSSTGGGTDTQYF. CDR3 DNA: TGTGCCAGCAGCTCGACAGGGGGGGGCACAGATACGCAGTATTTT.

This clone was seen only once. This chain links TRBV7-2 with TRBJ2-7; D gene unclear. CDR1 is SGHTA and CDR2 is FQGNSA in the germline V gene. This CDR3 has 14 amino acids. Deletions cut 1 base from V and 3 bases from J, with 10 bases between. CDR3 loop: CASSLDSASYEQYF. The CDR3 coding sequence is TGTGCCAGCAGCTTAGATTCAGCAAGCTACGAGCAGTACTTC.

J is TRBJ2-7 and V is TRBV24-1; 7 nucleotides align to TRBD1. With 0 bases clipped from V and 3 bases from J, the junction kept 1 base outside the gene matches. Germline loops: CDR1 KGHDR, CDR2 SFDVKD. The CDR3 runs 14 residues. The CDR3, as DNA: TGTGCCACCAGTGATTTGGCAGGGGGCTACGAGCAGTACTTC. It codes for CATSDLAGGYEQYF.

The chain carries TRBV3-1 (or the pseudogene TRBV3-2) and TRBJ1-1, with D perhaps TRBD1 (6 bases). CDR3 length: 14 amino acids. V lost 3 bases and J 5 bases, leaving 13 bases between the germline ends. Germline values: CDR1 LGHDT, CDR2 YNNKEL (reference sequence). The CDR3 here is CASSHLSGETEAFF. The DNA of the CDR3 is TGTGCCAGCAGCCATCTATCAGGGGAGACTGAAGCTTTCTTT.

The gene calls are TRBV15 and TRBJ2-3, with TRBD2 matching over 8 bases. Germline V gives CDR1 LNHNV, CDR2 YYDKDF (reference sequence). Unmatched junction bases numbered 3, after V lost 1 base and J lost 3 bases. This CDR3 contains 15 residues. CDR3 nucleotides: TGTGCCACCAGCAGAGTGGGCGGGGGGACAGATACGCAGTATTTT. Translating it yields CATSRVGGGTDTQYF.